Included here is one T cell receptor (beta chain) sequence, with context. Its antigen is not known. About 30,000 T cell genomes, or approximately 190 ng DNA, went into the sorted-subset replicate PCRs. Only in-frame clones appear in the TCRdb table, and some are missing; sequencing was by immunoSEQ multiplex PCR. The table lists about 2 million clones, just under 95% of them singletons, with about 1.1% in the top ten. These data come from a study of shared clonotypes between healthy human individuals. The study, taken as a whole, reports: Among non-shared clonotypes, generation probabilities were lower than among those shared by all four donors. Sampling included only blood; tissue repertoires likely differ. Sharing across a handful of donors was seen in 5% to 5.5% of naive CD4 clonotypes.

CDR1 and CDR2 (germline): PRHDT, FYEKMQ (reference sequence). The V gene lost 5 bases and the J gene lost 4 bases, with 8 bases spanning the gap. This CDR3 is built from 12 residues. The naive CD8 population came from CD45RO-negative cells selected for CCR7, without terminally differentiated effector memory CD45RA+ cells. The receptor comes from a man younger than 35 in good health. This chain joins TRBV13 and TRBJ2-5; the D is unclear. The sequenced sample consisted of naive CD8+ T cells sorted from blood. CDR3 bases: TGTGCCAGCAGCACCAATTTAGAGACCCAGTACTTC. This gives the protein CASSTNLETQYF.